A selection of T cell receptor beta chains follows, all from one sample in a study of CD8 T cells in ankylosing spondylitis. MiXCR was run by TCRdb on the 5' RACE reads, yielding one entry per CDR3 protein. Among fewer than 650,000 distinct CDR3 sequences, roughly 13% were seen once, and the ten largest hold under 7.5%. The sample taken for sequencing was blood, either unsorted or a sorted T cell fraction (not recorded which). The receptors were sampled from a male donor with ankylosing spondylitis. The CDR3 runs from the conserved cysteine through the conserved F or W. D genes are given only for firm matches. Part of the rows lack a size; the others show once, few, many or a class for expanded clones.

clone size	D gene	CDR3 length	V gene	J gene	CDR3 protein	CDR3 DNA
few	.	13	TRBV12-3/TRBV12-4	TRBJ1-1	CAGRWGEDTEAFF	TGTGCCGGGAGGTGGGGGGAGGACACTGAAGCTTTCTTT
few	.	13	TRBV20-1	TRBJ1-5	CSAVERRDQPQHF	TGCAGTGCGGTTGAACGGAGAGATCAGCCCCAGCATTTT
.	TRBD1	15	TRBV30	TRBJ2-7	CAWSLGQGRLYEQYF	TGTGCCTGGAGCCTCGGACAGGGTAGGCTTTACGAGCAGTACTTC
.	TRBD2	11	TRBV30	TRBJ2-1	CAGTSYNEQFF	TGTGCCGGGACTAGTTACAATGAGCAGTTCTTC
few	.	17	TRBV21-1	TRBJ2-3	CASRGRPGLMWADTQYF	TGTGCCAGCAGAGGACGACCGGGCCTCATGTGGGCAGATACGCAGTATTTT
.	TRBD2	16	TRBV27	TRBJ2-1	CTSSLGRERAYNEQFF	TGCACCAGCAGTCTAGGGCGGGAGAGGGCCTACAATGAGCAGTTCTTC
few	.	15	TRBV3-1	TRBJ2-2	CASSQWPENTGELFF	TGTGCCAGCAGCCAATGGCCAGAGAACACCGGGGAGCTGTTTTTT
few	.	14	TRBV20-1	TRBJ1-5	CSARWGTSNQPQHF	TGCAGTGCTAGGTGGGGCACGAGCAATCAGCCCCAGCATTTT
.	TRBD2	15	TRBV20-1	TRBJ2-3	CSARQGLAGGDTQYF	TGCAGTGCTAGACAGGGACTAGCGGGAGGGGATACGCAGTATTTT
few	TRBD2	18	TRBV15	TRBJ2-3	CATSNGTSGSQRTDTQYF	TGTGCCACCAGCAACGGGACTAGCGGGAGTCAGAGAACAGATACGCAGTATTTT
.	.	16	TRBV5-1	TRBJ2-2	CASSLYRATNTGELFF	TGCGCCAGCAGCTTGTACAGGGCCACGAACACCGGGGAGCTGTTTTTT
.	.	14	TRBV6-2/TRBV6-3	TRBJ1-2	CASSYGPRIYGYTF	TGTGCCAGCAGTTACGGACCCCGTATCTATGGCTACACCTTC
many	TRBD2	19	TRBV7-8	TRBJ2-1	CASSLARLAGGFNYNEQFF	TGTGCCAGCAGCTTAGCGCGGCTAGCGGGAGGCTTCAACTACAATGAGCAGTTCTTC
few	.	18	TRBV12-3/TRBV12-4	TRBJ2-2	CASSLAMGGGWRTGELFF	TGTGCCAGCAGTTTAGCGATGGGAGGGGGCTGGCGCACCGGGGAGCTGTTTTTT
.	.	15	TRBV7-2	TRBJ2-5	CASSYSGSPIQTQYF	TGTGCCAGCAGCTACTCGGGATCCCCCATCCAGACCCAGTACTTC
few	.	17	TRBV7-9	TRBJ2-1	CASSIPDTPTFDNEQFF	TGTGCCAGCAGCATACCCGACACTCCTACCTTCGACAATGAGCAGTTCTTC
.	.	15	TRBV6-5	TRBJ2-5	CASSYSRTAQETQYF	TGTGCCAGCAGTTACTCCCGGACTGCGCAAGAGACCCAGTACTTC
.	TRBD1	14	TRBV20-1	TRBJ2-1	CSAPRQGAKNEQFF	TGCAGTGCTCCTCGACAGGGGGCGAAGAATGAGCAGTTCTTC
few	.	14	TRBV12-3/TRBV12-4	TRBJ2-6	CASSPESGANVLTF	TGTGCCAGCAGTCCTGAATCTGGGGCCAACGTCCTGACTTTC
many	.	14	TRBV5-1	TRBJ2-1	CASSLVVEADEQFF	TGCGCCAGCAGCTTGGTAGTAGAAGCGGATGAGCAGTTCTTC
once	.	15	TRBV5-1	TRBJ1-1	CASSLIGGFSTEVFF	TGCGCCAGCAGCTTAATTGGAGGATTCAGCACTGAAGTTTTCTTT
few	TRBD1	14	TRBV6-1	TRBJ1-5	CASRRGTVNQPQHF	TGTGCCAGCAGGAGGGGGACAGTCAATCAGCCCCAGCATTTT
many	.	16	TRBV4-2	TRBJ2-1	CASSQERWGPTNEQFF	TGTGCCAGCAGCCAAGAGCGGTGGGGCCCTACTAATGAGCAGTTCTTC
.	.	15	TRBV20-1	TRBJ1-4	CSASSGRSLGEKLFF	TGCAGTGCTAGTTCTGGACGGAGCCTTGGGGAAAAACTGTTTTTT
few	TRBD1	17	TRBV7-2	TRBJ1-6	CASSLVTGGLGSSPLHF	TGTGCCAGCAGCTTAGTAACAGGGGGCTTAGGTTCTTCACCCCTCCACTTT
.	TRBD1	14	TRBV10-3	TRBJ2-1	CAISDPGQGVEQFF	TGTGCCATCAGTGACCCGGGACAGGGGGTTGAGCAGTTCTTC
.	TRBD1	16	TRBV28	TRBJ1-3	CASSFLSGTGGNTIYF	TGTGCCAGCAGTTTCCTATCCGGGACAGGAGGAAACACCATATATTTT
few	TRBD1	15	TRBV2	TRBJ2-5	CASVRDRGYQETQYF	TGTGCCAGTGTTAGGGACAGGGGATACCAAGAGACCCAGTACTTC